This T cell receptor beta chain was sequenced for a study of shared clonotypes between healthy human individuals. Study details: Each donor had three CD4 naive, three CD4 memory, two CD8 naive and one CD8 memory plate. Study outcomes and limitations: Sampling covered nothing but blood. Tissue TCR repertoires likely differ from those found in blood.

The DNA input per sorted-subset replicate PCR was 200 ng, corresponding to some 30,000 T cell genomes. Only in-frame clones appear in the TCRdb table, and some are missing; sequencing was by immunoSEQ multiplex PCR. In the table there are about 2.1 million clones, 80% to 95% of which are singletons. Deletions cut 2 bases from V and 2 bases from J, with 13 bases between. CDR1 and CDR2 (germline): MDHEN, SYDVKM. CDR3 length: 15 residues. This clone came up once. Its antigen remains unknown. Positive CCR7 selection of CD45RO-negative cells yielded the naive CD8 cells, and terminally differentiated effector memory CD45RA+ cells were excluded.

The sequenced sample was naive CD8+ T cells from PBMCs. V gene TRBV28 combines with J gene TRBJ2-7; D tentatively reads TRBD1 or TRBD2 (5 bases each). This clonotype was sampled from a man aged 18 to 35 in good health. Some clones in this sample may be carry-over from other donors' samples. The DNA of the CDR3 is TGTGCCAGCAGTTTACGCCTCCAGGGAGCCTACGAGCAGTACTTC. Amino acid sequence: CASSLRLQGAYEQYF.